The TCR beta chain under discussion was sequenced for a study of blood T cell repertoires in COVID-19. Participant reports of clinical history set cohort assignment. Generated by immunoSEQ multiplex PCR, the TCRdb table keeps only in-frame clones and is missing some. The sample has approximately 250,000 clones, approximately 90% seen once. The source material was PBMCs or T cells enriched from blood (not recorded which). The TCR sequence derives from a man aged 35 to 55 who had been exposed to COVID-19.

The CDR3, as DNA: TGCAGCGTTGGGACTAGCGGAGACTACGAGCAGTACTTC. Its translation: CSVGTSGDYEQYF. V and J are TRBV29-1 and TRBJ2-7; 10 nucleotides align to TRBD2. J lost 3 bases, V lost 4 bases, and 3 bases had no gene match. Germline loops: CDR1 SQVTM, CDR2 ANQGSEA. The CDR3 has 13 residues.